The clone carrying this T cell receptor (beta chain) appeared a single time. Its specificity is not known. One end of the junction does not line up with germline, which may come from a read error. The CDR3 consists of 13 residues. From germline, CDR1 is MDHEN and CDR2 SYDVKM. The data were obtained in a study of blood T cells in healthy people across ages. At the level of the study: About one barcoded beta molecule per two T cells came from capture by template switching. Study outcomes and limitations: In long-lived donors, naive CD4+ cell counts and diversity exceeded those of aged donors. Per million T cells, TCR beta diversity dropped roughly linearly as age increased.

Combining a sample-barcoded 5' primer with a J-beta primer mix, a second PCR ran for roughly 7 to 12 cycles. MiXCR was run by TCRdb on the 5' RACE reads, yielding one entry per CDR3 protein. The table has about a million distinct CDR3 sequences, 45% to 50% seen once. The sequenced material came from blood. This sequence originates from a man younger than 45 in good health. The V gene is TRBV28, the J gene TRBJ2-1; D unresolved. DNA of the CDR3: TGTGTCAGCAGTTGGGATTCCTACAATGAGCAGTTCTTC. Translated: CVSSWDSYNEQFF.